The T cell receptor (beta chain) described here comes from a study of regulatory T cells in long-lasting Graves disease. Turning to the study itself: Graves' patients, newly diagnosed, had taken antithyroid drugs under 3 months.

Indicated time point: newly diagnosed GD, antithyroid drugs for less than 3 months. The TCR library was made from RNA extracted from PBMCs. iRepertoire HTBI primers and Arm-PCR of CDR3 regions built TCR beta libraries. The authors' processing: Across samples, around 60 TRBV and about 13 TRBJ segments were found. TCRdb reprocessed the multiplex PCR reads with MiXCR, giving one entry per CDR3 protein. TCRdb's processing, not the study's, gives the V and J calls here. The sample holds roughly 610,000 distinct CDR3 sequences, about 15% seen once. These sequences were also reported in another study, on T cells in Graves' hyperthyroidism and ophthalmopathy.

Sequencing used peripheral blood mononuclear cells (PBMCs), obtained at new diagnosis, from a patient treated with antithyroid drugs. This receptor was identified in a woman in her twenties or thirties with Graves disease.

This chain's CDR3 is CATSDLGTGGLGELFF. DNA of the CDR3: TGTGCCACCAGTGATTTGGGGACAGGGGGCCTCGGGGAGCTGTTTTTT. The J gene is TRBJ2-2, the V gene TRBV24-1, with 12 bases matching TRBD1. With 0 bases clipped from V and 7 bases from J, the junction kept 2 bases outside the gene matches. The CDR3 has 16 residues. Germline lookup yields CDR1 KGHDR and CDR2 SFDVKD.